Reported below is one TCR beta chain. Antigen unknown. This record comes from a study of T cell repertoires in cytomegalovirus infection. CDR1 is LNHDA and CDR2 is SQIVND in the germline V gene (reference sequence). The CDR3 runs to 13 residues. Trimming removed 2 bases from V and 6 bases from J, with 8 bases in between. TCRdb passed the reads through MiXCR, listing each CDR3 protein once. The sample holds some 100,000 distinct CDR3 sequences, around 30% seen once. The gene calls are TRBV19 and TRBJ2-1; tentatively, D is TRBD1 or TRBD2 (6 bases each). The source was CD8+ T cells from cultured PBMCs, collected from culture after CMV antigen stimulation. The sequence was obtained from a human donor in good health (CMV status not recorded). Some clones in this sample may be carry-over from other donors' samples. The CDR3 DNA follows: TGTGCCAGTAGTATAAGGGGGGTCAATGAGCAGTTCTTC. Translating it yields CASSIRGVNEQFF.